One sample yielded the 32 T cell receptor beta chains listed below, sequenced in a study of T cells in Graves' hyperthyroidism and ophthalmopathy (dated by TCRdb to about 2019). Library prep was done by multiplex PCR. Sequencing used an Illumina HiSeq 2000. The TCR beta CDR3 regions were amplified from RNA transcripts. The first round of RT-PCR for the TCR CDR3 was performed with the HTBI primer set and the Qiagen OneStep RT-PCR kit. In-frame beta chains were kept once TCRdb had trimmed the public reads at Q25 with fastp and called clones with MiXCR. One record per CDR3 amino acid sequence lists the most common genes and DNA. This sample comprises fewer than 650,000 distinct CDR3 sequences, over 11% of them detected only once. The ten largest clonotypes hold roughly 6.2% of the sample. Sequenced material: blood. The receptors stem from a woman aged 25 to 45 with Graves' hyperthyroidism that later progressed to Graves' ophthalmopathy.

This clonotype showed up many times. The chain links TRBV11-2 to TRBJ2-1; no clear D gene. Germline V gene lookup returns CDR1 SGHAT and CDR2 FQNNGV. The CDR3 is made up of 16 amino acids. V lost 1 base to trimming and J lost 4 bases, with 14 bases between them. The CDR3 nucleotides are TGTGCCAGCAGCTTAGGTGTTTTTGACCCATACAATGAGCAGTTCTTC. Translation: CASSLGVFDPYNEQFF.

For this clonotype: A single base separates this from a much larger clone, so it may be a read error. V usage is TRBV29-1 and J usage is TRBJ1-1; the D is unclear. Germline V CDR1 and CDR2: SQVTM, ANQGSEA. The V and J ends lost 5 bases and 5 bases respectively, with 9 bases between them. This CDR3 comprises 11 residues. The CDR3 DNA sequence: TGCAGCGTTTACCAGGAGACTGAAGCTTTCTTT. Protein sequence: CSVYQETEAFF.

This clonotype was seen a handful of times. The CDR3 DNA reads TGCAGTGCTAGAACTAGCGGGAGTGACTCCTACAATGAGCAGTTCTTC. Translated: CSARTSGSDSYNEQFF. This chain joins TRBV20-1 and TRBJ2-1, with 11 nucleotides matching TRBD2. The CDR3 is made up of 16 amino acids. Per the germline V gene, CDR1 is DFQATT and CDR2 is SNEGSKA (reference sequence). V trimming: 2 bases; J trimming: 0 bases; junction bases outside the gene matches: 3.

This clonotype was recorded at least ten times. V gene TRBV28 combines with J gene TRBJ2-7, with D possibly matching TRBD1 (6 bases). V was trimmed by 2 bases and J by 3 bases, leaving 11 bases between them. Germline V gene sequence: CDR1 MDHEN, CDR2 SYDVKM. The CDR3 is 14 residues long. CDR3 nucleotide sequence: TGTGCCAGCAGTTTAGGGGGCCACGGCTACGAGCAGTACTTC. Protein product: CASSLGGHGYEQYF.

Many counts were recorded for this clonotype. V usage is TRBV20-1 and J usage is TRBJ2-2; a possible D gene is TRBD1 (6 bases). The germline V gene encodes CDR1 DFQATT and CDR2 SNEGSKA (reference sequence). CDR3 length: 16 amino acids. The CDR3 spells CRDHLGQKANTGELFF. CDR3 sequence (DNA): TGCAGGGACCACTTAGGACAGAAGGCAAACACCGGGGAGCTGTTTTTT.

This clonotype has a count of ten or more. The genes are TRBV6-2 or TRBV6-3 and TRBJ1-3, with D uncertain. The CDR3 loop spans 13 amino acids. Trimming took 6 bases from V and 4 from J, leaving 10 bases between them. The germline CDR1 and CDR2 sequences are MNHEY and SVGEGT. The CDR3 DNA reads TGTGCCAGCAGCTACACCGTGGGAAACACCATATATTTT. It translates to CASSYTVGNTIYF.

This clonotype was detected a few times. The chain carries TRBV7-9 and TRBJ2-7; D is perhaps TRBD1 or TRBD2 (5 bases each). Trimming cost V 9 bases and J 1 base, with 10 bases left between them. The germline V gene has CDR1 SEHNR and CDR2 FQNEAQ (reference sequence). The CDR3 is 12 amino acids. CDR3 amino acids: CASTGTSYEQYF. DNA of the CDR3: TGTGCCAGTACCGGGACGTCCTACGAGCAGTACTTC.

This clonotype was counted ten times or more. Here the CDR3 reads CASSINADAYNTGELFF. The CDR3 coding sequence is TGTGCCAGCAGTATAAACGCGGACGCCTATAACACCGGGGAGCTGTTTTTT. This chain links TRBV27 with TRBJ2-2, with D unresolved. Trimming took 5 bases from V and 2 from J, leaving 18 bases between them. CDR1 MNHEY and CDR2 SMNVEV come from the germline V gene (reference sequence). The CDR3 consists of 17 residues.

This chain links TRBV15 with TRBJ2-3, with 7 bases aligning to TRBD1. The germline gives CDR1 LNHNV, CDR2 YYDKDF (reference sequence). The CDR3 sequence is 13 residues long. J was trimmed by 3 bases and V by 5 bases; bases with no gene match: 2. The CDR3 loop is CATSDRATDTQYF. The CDR3 DNA is TGTGCCACCAGCGACAGGGCGACAGATACGCAGTATTTT.

Ten or more counts support this clonotype. The rearrangement links TRBV29-1 to TRBJ1-1; a possible D gene is TRBD1 (5 bases). V dropped 4 bases and J dropped 5 bases, with 20 bases sitting between them. The CDR3 contains 15 residues. Germline V gives CDR1 SQVTM, CDR2 ANQGSEA. The CDR3 DNA reads as TGCAGCGTTGTCCCATTGGGGGGGTCTGCAACTGAAGCTTTCTTT. This gives the protein CSVVPLGGSATEAFF.

Many counts were recorded for this clonotype. This chain links TRBV18 with TRBJ2-7; no definite D call. This CDR3 has 13 amino acids. V was trimmed by 5 bases and J by 1 base, leaving 9 bases between them. The V gene's germline CDR1 is KGHSH and CDR2 LQKENI. The CDR3 DNA reads TGTGCCAGCTCAAGATCTGATTCCTACGAGCAGTACTTC. This translates into CASSRSDSYEQYF. Combining the CDR3 with reference TRBV18 and TRBJ2-7 gives the whole variable domain NAGVMQNPRHLVRRRGQEARLRCSPMKGHSHVYWYRQLPEEGLKFMVYLQKENIIDESGMPKERFSAEFPKEGPSILRIQQVVRGDSAAYFCASSRSDSYEQYFGPGTRLTVT.

This clonotype was observed many times. This chain uses TRBV12-3 or TRBV12-4 with TRBJ2-1; no firm D call. The V gene lost 5 bases and the J gene lost 10 bases, with 9 bases spanning the gap. This CDR3 spans 11 amino acids. The CDR3 DNA sequence: TGTGCCAGCAGTAACCTAGGGGAGCAGTTCTTC. Amino acid sequence: CASSNLGEQFF.

This clonotype was seen at least ten times. V gene TRBV5-8 combines with J gene TRBJ1-1; TRBD1 is a possible D gene (5 bases). The germline V gene has CDR1 SGHTS and CDR2 YDEGEE. The CDR3 is made up of 14 amino acids. V gave up 4 bases and J gave up 2 bases, with 12 bases separating them. CDR3 sequence reads: CASSTDSRNTEAFF. DNA of the CDR3: TGTGCCAGCAGCACTGACAGCCGTAACACTGAAGCTTTCTTT.

There are many counts of this clonotype. This chain uses TRBV19 with TRBJ2-7; TRBD1 aligns across 9 bases. CDR3 size: 15 residues. CDR1 is LNHDA and CDR2 is SQIVND in the germline V gene (reference sequence). Unmatched junction bases numbered 13, after V lost 5 bases and J lost 8 bases. The CDR3 region has the DNA TGTGCCAGTAGTCCACCGGGACAGGGTTTCTGGAAGCAGTACTTC. It translates to CASSPPGQGFWKQYF.

This clonotype was detected ten times or more. The V gene is TRBV30, the J gene TRBJ2-1; 13 bases agree with TRBD2. J gave up 8 bases and V 0 bases, and 1 base lay outside the gene matches. The CDR3 runs to 14 residues. Germline CDR1 is GTSNPN and CDR2 is SVGIG (reference sequence). The CDR3 region is CAWSVLAGGDEQFF. The CDR3 coding sequence is TGTGCCTGGAGTGTACTAGCGGGAGGGGATGAGCAGTTCTTC.

This clonotype was detected many times. The V gene is TRBV20-1, the J gene TRBJ2-3; TRBD2 is a possible D gene (6 bases). Trimming pared 6 bases from V and 1 base from J, leaving 20 bases between. This CDR3 is built from 16 residues. CDR1 DFQATT and CDR2 SNEGSKA come from the germline V gene (reference sequence). The CDR3, as DNA: TGCAGTGCACCACAAACCTGGAGGGTGGGCACAGATACGCAGTATTTT. It specifies CSAPQTWRVGTDTQYF.

The V call is TRBV5-1, the J call TRBJ1-4; TRBD1 matches at 10 bases. From germline, CDR1 is SGHRS and CDR2 YFSETQ. The CDR3 extends over 16 amino acids. V lost 6 bases, J lost 7 bases, and 12 bases stayed unmatched. The CDR3 spells CASTFFGQGEGEKLFF. The CDR3 DNA reads TGCGCCAGCACCTTCTTCGGACAGGGGGAGGGTGAAAAACTGTTTTTT.

This clonotype was observed many times. V is TRBV14 and J is TRBJ2-1; D is uncertain. Deletions cut 3 bases from V and 3 bases from J, with 9 bases between. Germline CDR1 reads SGHDN; CDR2 reads FVKESK. The CDR3 totals 14 residues. CDR3 sequence reads: CASSQKTLYNEQFF. The CDR3 DNA follows: TGTGCCAGCAGCCAGAAGACACTCTACAATGAGCAGTTCTTC.

This clonotype was found once. A much larger clone differs by one base, so this may be a read error. The genes are TRBV20-1 and TRBJ2-3; possible D gene TRBD1, 5 bases. Germline-derived CDR1 and CDR2 are DFQATT and SNEGSKA (reference sequence). The CDR3 has 12 amino acids. The CDR3 here is CSASGNTDTHYF. The CDR3 bases are TGCAGTGCTTCAGGGAACACAGATACGCATTATTTT.

Turning to this clonotype: One end of the junction does not line up with germline, which may come from a read error. The chain uses TRBV9 and TRBJ1-3; D call uncertain. Germline V gene sequence: CDR1 SGDLS, CDR2 YYNGEE. The CDR3 runs 14 residues. Here the CDR3 DNA reads TGTGCCAGCAGCGTAGCTTCTGTTGGAAACACCATGTATTTT. As protein: CASSVASVGNTMYF.

V and J are TRBV5-4 and TRBJ2-7; 8 bases line up with TRBD2. Germline V gives CDR1 SGHNT, CDR2 YYREEE (reference sequence). The CDR3 covers 14 residues. With V trimmed by 6 bases and J by 6 bases, 11 bases remained unmatched. The CDR3 bases are TGTGCCAGCACCCTCCGGGGGGGGCCTGGCGAGCAGTACTTC. This encodes CASTLRGGPGEQYF.

This clonotype showed up many times. This rearrangement joins TRBV2 to TRBJ2-5; a weak D match, TRBD2 (5 bases). CDR1 is SNHLY and CDR2 is FYNNEI in the germline V gene. CDR3 length: 12 amino acids. V was shortened by 6 bases and J by 4 bases, with 9 bases between the two germline ends. In DNA form, the CDR3 reads TGTGCCAGCAGCGCGGGCAGAGAGACCCAGTACTTC. Amino acid sequence: CASSAGRETQYF.

This clonotype was recorded many times. The V and J genes are TRBV20-1 and TRBJ2-7; maybe TRBD2 (6 bases). V lost 7 bases and J lost 4, with 17 bases in between. The CDR3 is 13 amino acids. Germline CDR1 DFQATT, CDR2 SNEGSKA (reference sequence). As DNA, the CDR3 is TGCAGTGTGGAACGGGAGAATCTGTACGAGCAGTACTTC. It translates to CSVERENLYEQYF.

Many counts were recorded for this clonotype. The chain links TRBV24-1 to TRBJ2-3, with a weak D call TRBD2 (6 bases). CDR1 is KGHDR and CDR2 is SFDVKD in the germline V gene. This CDR3 region has 12 residues. Trimming stripped 6 bases from V and 5 bases from J, with 8 bases between. CDR3 amino acids: CATSPGEDTQYF. The CDR3 DNA sequence: TGTGCCACCAGTCCGGGGGAAGATACGCAGTATTTT.

This clonotype was observed many times. The chain couples TRBV28 to TRBJ2-1; D uncertain. This CDR3 has 17 amino acids. The germline gives CDR1 MDHEN, CDR2 SYDVKM. Trimming left V 2 bases short and J 1 base short, with 15 bases between. CDR3 nucleotides: TGTGCCAGCAGTTTAAGGCAAGGGAAGGCGTCCTACAATGAGCAGTTCTTC. Amino acids: CASSLRQGKASYNEQFF. The whole variable domain, filled in from reference TRBV28 and TRBJ2-1, reads DVKVTQSSRYLVKRTGEKVFLECVQDMDHENMFWYRQDPGLGLRLIYFSYDVKMKEKGDIPEGYSVSREKKERFSLILESASTNQTSMYLCASSLRQGKASYNEQFFGPGTRLTVL.

The V gene is TRBV19, the J gene TRBJ1-1; the D is unclear. From germline, CDR1 is LNHDA and CDR2 SQIVND (reference sequence). Trimming removed 8 bases at V and 8 bases at J, with 15 bases between. This CDR3 is 12 amino acids long. CDR3 in DNA: TGTGCCAGTGCCCAGGACGCCGGAGAAGCTTTCTTT. It codes for CASAQDAGEAFF.

There are many counts of this clonotype. V is TRBV3-1 and J is TRBJ2-7; D might be TRBD2 (6 bases). Trimming took off 0 bases at V and 4 bases at J, with 13 bases between the two ends. The length of the CDR3 is 15 residues. In germline, CDR1 is LGHDT, CDR2 YNNKEL (reference sequence). The CDR3 spells CASSQEPYGGYEQYF. In DNA, the CDR3 is TGTGCCAGCAGCCAAGAGCCTTATGGGGGGTACGAGCAGTACTTC.

V is TRBV10-1 and J is TRBJ2-7, with 9 bases fitting TRBD2. The trim removed 3 bases at V and 2 bases at J, leaving 8 bases unmatched. The CDR3 sequence is 16 residues long. The germline CDR1 and CDR2 sequences are WNHNN and SYGVQD (reference sequence). The CDR3 nucleotides are TGCGCCAGCAGTGAAGGGGTGCTAGCGGGACCCTACGAGCAGTACTTC. Its translation is CASSEGVLAGPYEQYF.

This clonotype was observed at least ten times. The chain joins TRBV10-2 to TRBJ2-5; TRBD1 agrees at 8 bases. The CDR3 covers 15 residues. Germline-derived CDR1 and CDR2 are WSHSY and SAAADI. V trimming: 1 base; J trimming: 5 bases; junction bases outside the gene matches: 6. The chain's CDR3 is CASSEFSRGLETQYF. The CDR3, as DNA: TGCGCCAGCAGTGAGTTCTCCAGGGGGCTGGAGACCCAGTACTTC.

The table lists this clonotype with many counts. V usage is TRBV6-2 or TRBV6-3 and J usage is TRBJ2-7; 8 bases are a match to TRBD1. This CDR3 is 15 amino acids long. The germline CDR1 and CDR2 sequences are MNHEY and SVGEGT. J gave up 3 bases and V 6 bases, and 10 bases lay outside the gene matches. For the CDR3, the DNA is TGTGCCAGCAGCCAACGACAGACAGGGGACTACGAGCAGTACTTC. It encodes CASSQRQTGDYEQYF.

This clonotype has a count of ten or more. This chain joins TRBV27 and TRBJ1-1; 8 bases are shared with TRBD1. The V segment lost 6 bases and the J segment 8 bases; nucleotides outside the gene matches: 8. This CDR3 comprises 13 residues. Germline CDR1 MNHEY, CDR2 SMNVEV (reference sequence). CDR3 amino acids: CASRSTGGSEAFF. CDR3 sequence (DNA): TGTGCCAGCAGATCAACAGGGGGGAGCGAAGCTTTCTTT.

This clonotype was recorded a few times. The chain combines TRBV30 with TRBJ2-1; D gene unclear. The germline V and J ends were trimmed by 0 bases and 6 bases, with 12 bases remaining between them. The CDR3 contains 14 residues. Germline CDR1 and CDR2: GTSNPN and SVGIG (reference sequence). CDR3 sequence: CAWSVTGWINEQFF. DNA of the CDR3: TGTGCCTGGAGTGTAACTGGGTGGATCAATGAGCAGTTCTTC.